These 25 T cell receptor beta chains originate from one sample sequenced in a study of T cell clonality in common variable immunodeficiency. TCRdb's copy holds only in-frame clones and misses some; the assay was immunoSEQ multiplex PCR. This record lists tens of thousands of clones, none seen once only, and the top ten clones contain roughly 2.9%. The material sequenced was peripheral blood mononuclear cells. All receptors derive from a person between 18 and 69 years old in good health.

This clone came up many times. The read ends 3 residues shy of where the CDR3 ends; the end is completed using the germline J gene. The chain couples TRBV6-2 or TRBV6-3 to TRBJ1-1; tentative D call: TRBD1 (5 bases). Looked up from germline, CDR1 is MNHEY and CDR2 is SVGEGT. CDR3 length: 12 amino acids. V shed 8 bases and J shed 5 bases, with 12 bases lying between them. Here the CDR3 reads CASCPRQTEAFF. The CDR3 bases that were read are TGTGCCAGCTGCCCTAGACAGACTGAA.

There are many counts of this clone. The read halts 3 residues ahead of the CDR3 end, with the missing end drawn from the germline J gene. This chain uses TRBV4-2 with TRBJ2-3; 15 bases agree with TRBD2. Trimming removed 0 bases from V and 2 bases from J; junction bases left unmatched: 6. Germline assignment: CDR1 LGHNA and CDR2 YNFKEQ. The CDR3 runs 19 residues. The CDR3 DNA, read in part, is TGTGCCAGCAGCCAAGATCCCGGACTAGCGGGGGGGCCCACAGATACG. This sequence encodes CASSQDPGLAGGPTDT. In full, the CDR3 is CASSQDPGLAGGPTDTQYF.

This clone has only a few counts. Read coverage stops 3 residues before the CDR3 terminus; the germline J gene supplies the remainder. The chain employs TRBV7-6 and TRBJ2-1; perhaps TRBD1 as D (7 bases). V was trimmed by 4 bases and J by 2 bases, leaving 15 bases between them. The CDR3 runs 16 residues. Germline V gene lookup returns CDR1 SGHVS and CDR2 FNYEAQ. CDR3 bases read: TGTGCCAGCAGCTCCGTACAGGGGAGGACCTACAATGAG. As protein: CASSSVQGRTYNE. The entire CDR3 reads CASSSVQGRTYNEQFF.

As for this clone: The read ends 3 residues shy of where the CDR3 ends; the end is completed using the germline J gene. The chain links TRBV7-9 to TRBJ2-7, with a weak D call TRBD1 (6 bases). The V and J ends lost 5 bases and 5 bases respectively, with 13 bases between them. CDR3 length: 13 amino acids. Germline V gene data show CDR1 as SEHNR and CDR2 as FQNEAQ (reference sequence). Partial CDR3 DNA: TGTGCCAGCAGCCTTGCTAACAGGGACGAG. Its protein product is CASSLANRDE. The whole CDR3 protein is CASSLANRDEQYF. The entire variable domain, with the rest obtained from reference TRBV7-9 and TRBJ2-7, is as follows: DTGVSQNPRHKITKRGQNVTFRCDPISEHNRLYWYRQTLGQGPEFLTYFQNEAQLEKSRLLSDRFSAERPKGSFSTLEIQRTEQGDSAMYLCASSLANRDEQYFGPGTRLTVT.

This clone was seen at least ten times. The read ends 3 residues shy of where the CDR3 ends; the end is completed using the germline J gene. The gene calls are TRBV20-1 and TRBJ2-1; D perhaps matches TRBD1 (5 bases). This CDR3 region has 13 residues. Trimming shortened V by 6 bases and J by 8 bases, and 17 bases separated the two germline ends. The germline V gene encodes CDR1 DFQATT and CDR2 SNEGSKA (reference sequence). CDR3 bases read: TGCAGTGCAAGATGGCCTGTCAGGGATGAG. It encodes CSARWPVRDE. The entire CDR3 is CSARWPVRDEQFF.

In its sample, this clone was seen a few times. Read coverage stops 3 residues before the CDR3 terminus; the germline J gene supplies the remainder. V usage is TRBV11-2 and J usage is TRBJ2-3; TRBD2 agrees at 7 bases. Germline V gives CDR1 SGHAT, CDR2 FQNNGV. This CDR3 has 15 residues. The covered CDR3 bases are TGTGCCAGCAGCCCCGGGACTACCAACCAAGAGACG. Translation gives CASSPGTTNQET. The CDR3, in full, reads CASSPGTTNQETQYF.

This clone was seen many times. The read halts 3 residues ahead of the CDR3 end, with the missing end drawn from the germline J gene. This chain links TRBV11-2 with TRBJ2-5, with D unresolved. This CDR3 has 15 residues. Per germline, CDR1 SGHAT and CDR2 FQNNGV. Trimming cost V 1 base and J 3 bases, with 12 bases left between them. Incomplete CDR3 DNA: TGTGCCAGCAGCTTAGGTACACGTCCAGAAGAGACC. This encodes CASSLGTRPEET. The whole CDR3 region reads CASSLGTRPEETQYF.

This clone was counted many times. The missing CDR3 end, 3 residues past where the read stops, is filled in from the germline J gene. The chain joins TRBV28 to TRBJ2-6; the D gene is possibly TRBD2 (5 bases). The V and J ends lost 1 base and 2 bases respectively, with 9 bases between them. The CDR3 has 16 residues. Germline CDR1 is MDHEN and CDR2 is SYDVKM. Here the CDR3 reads CASSLLSGAGANVLTF. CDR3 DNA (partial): TGTGCCAGCAGTTTATTATCCGGGGCTGGGGCCAACGTC.

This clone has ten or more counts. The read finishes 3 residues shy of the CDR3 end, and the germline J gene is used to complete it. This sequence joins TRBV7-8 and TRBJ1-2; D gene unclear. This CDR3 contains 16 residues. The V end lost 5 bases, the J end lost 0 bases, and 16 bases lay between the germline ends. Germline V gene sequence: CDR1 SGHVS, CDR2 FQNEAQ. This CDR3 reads CASSPLGGQPNYGYTF. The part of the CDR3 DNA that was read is TGTGCCAGCAGCCCCCTTGGAGGGCAGCCTAACTATGGC.

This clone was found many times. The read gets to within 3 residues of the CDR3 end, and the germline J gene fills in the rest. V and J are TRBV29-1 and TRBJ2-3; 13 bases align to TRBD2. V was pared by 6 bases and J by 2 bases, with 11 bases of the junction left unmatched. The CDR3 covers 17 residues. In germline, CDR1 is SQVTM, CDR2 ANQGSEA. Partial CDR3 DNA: TGCAGCGTCGGACTAGCGGGAGCGACCACAATCACAGATACG. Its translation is CSVGLAGATTITDT. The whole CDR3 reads CSVGLAGATTITDTQYF.

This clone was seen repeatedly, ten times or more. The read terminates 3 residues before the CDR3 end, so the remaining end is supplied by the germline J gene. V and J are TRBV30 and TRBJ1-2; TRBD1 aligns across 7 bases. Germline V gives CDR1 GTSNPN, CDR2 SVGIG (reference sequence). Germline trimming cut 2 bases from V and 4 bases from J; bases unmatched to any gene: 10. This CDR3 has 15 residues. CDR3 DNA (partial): TGTGCCTGGAGTACTACGGGAGGGGGCCTCTATGGC. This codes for CAWSTTGGGLYG. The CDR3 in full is CAWSTTGGGLYGYTF.

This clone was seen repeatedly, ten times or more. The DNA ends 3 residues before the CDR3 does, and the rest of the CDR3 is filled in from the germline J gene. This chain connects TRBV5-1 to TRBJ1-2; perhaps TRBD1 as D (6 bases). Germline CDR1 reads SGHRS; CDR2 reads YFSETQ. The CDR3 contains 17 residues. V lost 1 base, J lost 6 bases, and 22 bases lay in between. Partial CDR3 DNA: TGCGCCAGCAGCTTGCGATTCGGACAGACCAAAGGGAATGGC. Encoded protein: CASSLRFGQTKGNG. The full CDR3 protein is CASSLRFGQTKGNGYTF.

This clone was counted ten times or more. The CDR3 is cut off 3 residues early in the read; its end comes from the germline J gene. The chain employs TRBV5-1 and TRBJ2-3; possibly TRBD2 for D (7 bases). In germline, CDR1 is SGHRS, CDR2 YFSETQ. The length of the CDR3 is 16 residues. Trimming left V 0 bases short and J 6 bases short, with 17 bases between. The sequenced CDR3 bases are TGCGCCAGCAGCTTGGAACTAGGGGGGGCAAAGGATACG. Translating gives CASSLELGGAKDT. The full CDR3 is CASSLELGGAKDTQYF.

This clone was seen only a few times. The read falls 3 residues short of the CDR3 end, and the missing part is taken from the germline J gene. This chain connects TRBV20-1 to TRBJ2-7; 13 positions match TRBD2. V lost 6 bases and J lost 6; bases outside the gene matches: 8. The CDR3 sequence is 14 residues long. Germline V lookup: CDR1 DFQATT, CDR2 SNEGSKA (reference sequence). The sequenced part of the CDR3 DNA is TGCAGTGCAACTAGCGGGGGGGCCTCGGGCGAG. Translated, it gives CSATSGGASGE. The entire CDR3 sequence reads CSATSGGASGEQYF.

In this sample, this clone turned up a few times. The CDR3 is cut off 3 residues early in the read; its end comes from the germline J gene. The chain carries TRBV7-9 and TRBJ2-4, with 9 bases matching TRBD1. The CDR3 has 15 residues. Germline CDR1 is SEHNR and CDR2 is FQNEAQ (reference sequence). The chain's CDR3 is CASTSQGAVDYGQYF. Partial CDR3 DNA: TGTGCCAGCACCTCACAGGGGGCGGTGGACTATGGT.

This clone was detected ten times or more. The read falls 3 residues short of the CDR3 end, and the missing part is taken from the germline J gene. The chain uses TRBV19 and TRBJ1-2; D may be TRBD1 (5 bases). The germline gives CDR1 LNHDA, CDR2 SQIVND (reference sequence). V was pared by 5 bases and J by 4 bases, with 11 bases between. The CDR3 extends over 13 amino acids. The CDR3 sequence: CASSAGRSYGYTF. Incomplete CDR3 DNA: TGTGCCAGTAGTGCAGGGCGGTCCTATGGC.

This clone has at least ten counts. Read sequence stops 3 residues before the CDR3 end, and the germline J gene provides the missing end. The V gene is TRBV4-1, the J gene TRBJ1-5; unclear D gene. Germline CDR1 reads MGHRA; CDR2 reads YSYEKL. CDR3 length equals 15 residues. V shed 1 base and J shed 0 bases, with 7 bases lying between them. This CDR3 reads CASSQGAISNQPQHF. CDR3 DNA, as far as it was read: TGCGCCAGCAGCCAAGGAGCCATTAGCAATCAGCCC.

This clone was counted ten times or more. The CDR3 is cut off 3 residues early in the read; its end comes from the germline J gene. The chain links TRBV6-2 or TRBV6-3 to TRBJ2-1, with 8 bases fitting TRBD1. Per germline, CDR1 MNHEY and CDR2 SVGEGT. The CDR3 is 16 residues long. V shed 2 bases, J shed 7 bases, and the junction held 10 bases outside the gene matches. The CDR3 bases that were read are TGTGCCAGCAGTTACACCGCAACAGGGGGAAGGAATGAG. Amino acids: CASSYTATGGRNE. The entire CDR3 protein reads CASSYTATGGRNEQFF.

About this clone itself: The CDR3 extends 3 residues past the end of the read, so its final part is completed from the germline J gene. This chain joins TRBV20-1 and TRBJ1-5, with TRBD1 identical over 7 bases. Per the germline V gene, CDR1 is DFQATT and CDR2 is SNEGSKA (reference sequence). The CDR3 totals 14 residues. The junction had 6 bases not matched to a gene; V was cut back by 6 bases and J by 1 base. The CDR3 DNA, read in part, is TGCAGTGCAGCAGGGGGACGGAGCAATCAGCCC. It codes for CSAAGGRSNQP. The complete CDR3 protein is CSAAGGRSNQPQHF.

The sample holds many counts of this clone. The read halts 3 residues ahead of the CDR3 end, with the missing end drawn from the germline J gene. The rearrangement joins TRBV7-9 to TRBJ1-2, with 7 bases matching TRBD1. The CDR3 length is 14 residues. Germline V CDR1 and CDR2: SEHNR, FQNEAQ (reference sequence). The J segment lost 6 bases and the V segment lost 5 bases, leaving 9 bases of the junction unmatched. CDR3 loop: CASSTRQGLDGYTF. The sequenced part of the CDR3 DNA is TGTGCCAGCAGCACCCGACAGGGATTGGATGGC.

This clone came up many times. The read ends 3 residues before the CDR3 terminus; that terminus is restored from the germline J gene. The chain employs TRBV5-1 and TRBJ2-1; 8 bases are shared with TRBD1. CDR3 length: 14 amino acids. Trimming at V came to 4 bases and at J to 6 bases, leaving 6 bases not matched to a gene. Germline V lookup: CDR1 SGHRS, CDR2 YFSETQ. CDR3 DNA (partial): TGCGCCAGCAGCACAGGGGGATATGGCAATGAG. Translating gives CASSTGGYGNE. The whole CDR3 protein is CASSTGGYGNEQFF.

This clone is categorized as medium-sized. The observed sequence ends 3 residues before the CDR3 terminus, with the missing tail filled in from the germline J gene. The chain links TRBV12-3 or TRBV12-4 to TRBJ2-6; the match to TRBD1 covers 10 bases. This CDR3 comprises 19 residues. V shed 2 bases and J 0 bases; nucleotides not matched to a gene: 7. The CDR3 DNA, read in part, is TGTGCCAGCAGTTTAAAGCCGGGACAGGGGTCCTCTGGGGCCAACGTC. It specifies CASSLKPGQGSSGANV. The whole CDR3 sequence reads CASSLKPGQGSSGANVLTF.

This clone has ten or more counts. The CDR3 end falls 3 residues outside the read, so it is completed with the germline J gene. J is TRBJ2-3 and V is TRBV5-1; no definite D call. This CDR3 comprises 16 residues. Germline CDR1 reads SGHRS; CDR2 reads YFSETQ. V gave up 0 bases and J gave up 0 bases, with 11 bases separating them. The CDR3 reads CASSLAQVTSTDTQYF. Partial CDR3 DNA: TGCGCCAGCAGCTTGGCGCAGGTTACTAGCACAGATACG.

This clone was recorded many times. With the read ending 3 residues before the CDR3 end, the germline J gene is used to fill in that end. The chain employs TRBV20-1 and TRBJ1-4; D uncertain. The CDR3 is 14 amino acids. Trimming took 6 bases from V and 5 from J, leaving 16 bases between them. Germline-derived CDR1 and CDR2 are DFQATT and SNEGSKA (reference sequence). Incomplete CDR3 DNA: TGCAGTGCCCGAACTCCGGGTTTAAATGAAAAA. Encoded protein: CSARTPGLNEK. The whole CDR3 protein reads CSARTPGLNEKLFF.

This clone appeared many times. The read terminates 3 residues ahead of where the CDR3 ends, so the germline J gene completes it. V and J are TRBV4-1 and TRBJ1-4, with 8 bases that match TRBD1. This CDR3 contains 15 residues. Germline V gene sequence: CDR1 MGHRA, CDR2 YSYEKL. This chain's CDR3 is CASSQPGQGWRELFF. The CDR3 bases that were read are TGCGCCAGCAGCCAACCCGGACAGGGATGGAGGGAA.